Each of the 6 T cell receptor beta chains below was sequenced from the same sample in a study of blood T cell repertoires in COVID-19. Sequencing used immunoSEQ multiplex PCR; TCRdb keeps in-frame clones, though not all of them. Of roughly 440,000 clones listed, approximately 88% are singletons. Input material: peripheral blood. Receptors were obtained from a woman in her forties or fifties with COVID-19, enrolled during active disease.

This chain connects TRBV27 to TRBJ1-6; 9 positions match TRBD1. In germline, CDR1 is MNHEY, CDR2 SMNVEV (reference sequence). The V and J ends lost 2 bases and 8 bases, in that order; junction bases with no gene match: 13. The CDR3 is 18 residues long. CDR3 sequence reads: CASSLAGTGRLVDSPLHF. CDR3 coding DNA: TGTGCCAGCAGTTTAGCCGGGACAGGGAGACTCGTAGATTCACCCCTCCACTTT.

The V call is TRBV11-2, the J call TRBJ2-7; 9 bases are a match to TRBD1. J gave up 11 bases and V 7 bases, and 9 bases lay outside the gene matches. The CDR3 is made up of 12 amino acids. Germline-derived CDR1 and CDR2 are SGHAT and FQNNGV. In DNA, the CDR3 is TGTGCCAGCACCCAGACAGGGGGGGGGAAGTACTTC. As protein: CASTQTGGGKYF.

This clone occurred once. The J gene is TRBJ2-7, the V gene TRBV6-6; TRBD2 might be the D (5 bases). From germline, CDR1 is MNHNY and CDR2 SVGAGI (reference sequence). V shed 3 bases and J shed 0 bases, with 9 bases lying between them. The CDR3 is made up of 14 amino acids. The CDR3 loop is CASSYKRSSYEQYF. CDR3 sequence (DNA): TGTGCCAGCAGTTATAAGCGGAGCTCCTACGAGCAGTACTTC.

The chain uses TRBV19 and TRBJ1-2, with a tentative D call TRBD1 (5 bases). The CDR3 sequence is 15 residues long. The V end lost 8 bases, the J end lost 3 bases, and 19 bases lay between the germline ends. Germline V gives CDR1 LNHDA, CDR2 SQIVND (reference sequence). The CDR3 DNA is TGTGCCAGTCGCTCCTCCGACAGCCCTCACTATGGCTACACCTTC. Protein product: CASRSSDSPHYGYTF.

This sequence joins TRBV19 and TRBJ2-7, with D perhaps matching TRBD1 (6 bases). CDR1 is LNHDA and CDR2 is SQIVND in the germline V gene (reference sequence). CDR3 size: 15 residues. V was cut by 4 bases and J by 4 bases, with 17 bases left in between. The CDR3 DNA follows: TGTGCCAGTAGTACTGGGACAACCTACTCTTACGAGCAGTACTTC. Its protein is CASSTGTTYSYEQYF. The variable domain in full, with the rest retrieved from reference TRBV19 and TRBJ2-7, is DGGITQSPKYLFRKEGQNVTLSCEQNLNHDAMYWYRQDPGQGLRLIYYSQIVNDFQKGDIAEGYSVSREKKESFPLTVTSAQKNPTAFYLCASSTGTTYSYEQYFGPGTRLTVT.

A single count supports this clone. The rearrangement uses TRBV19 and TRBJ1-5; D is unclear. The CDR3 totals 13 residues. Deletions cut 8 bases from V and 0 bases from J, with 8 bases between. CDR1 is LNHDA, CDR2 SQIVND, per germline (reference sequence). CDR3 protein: CASAQDSNQPQHF. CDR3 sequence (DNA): TGTGCCAGTGCTCAGGATAGCAATCAGCCCCAGCATTTT.